A selection of T cell receptor beta chains follows, all from one sample in a study of cytomegalovirus exposure and HLA in healthy donors. Method: immunoSEQ multiplex PCR; TCRdb's copy keeps in-frame clones and lacks some. Seen here are 100,000 or so clones, roughly 85% observed once, and the top ten hold 3% to 5%. The sequenced material came from PBMCs. The receptors were sampled from a man aged 30 to 39 in good health and CMV-seronegative. CDR3s include the opening cysteine and the closing phenylalanine or tryptophan. A D gene is named only where the DNA matches it firmly. Clone size is not always given. Where it is, it says once, few, many or a class for expanded clones.

V	J	D	size	CDR3	DNA
TRBV7-3	TRBJ2-2	-	-	CASSLGRNTGELFF	TGTGCCAGCAGCTTAGGGCGGAACACCGGGGAGCTGTTTTTT
TRBV5-1	TRBJ1-1	-	-	CASSFGIFSLNTEAFF	TGCGCCAGCAGCTTCGGGATCTTCTCCTTGAACACTGAAGCTTTCTTT
TRBV7-9	TRBJ2-7	TRBD2	-	CASSLGLAGVRVRYEQYF	TGTGCCAGCAGCTTAGGACTAGCGGGAGTACGTGTCCGCTACGAGCAGTACTTC
TRBV29-1	TRBJ1-2	-	-	CSVGWGSGGGYTF	TGCAGCGTTGGTTGGGGTTCCGGGGGGGGCTACACCTTC
TRBV10-2	TRBJ1-5	TRBD1	-	CASRDSDRGSNQPQHF	TGCGCCAGCAGGGATTCCGACAGGGGATCAAATCAGCCCCAGCATTTT
TRBV23-1	TRBJ2-7	-	-	CASSQFLGGVYEQYF	TGCGCCAGCAGTCAATTTTTAGGGGGGGTCTACGAGCAGTACTTC
TRBV6-1	TRBJ2-6	-	-	CASRVGVSGANVLTF	TGTGCCAGCAGGGTTGGAGTTTCTGGGGCCAACGTCCTGACTTTC
TRBV7-2	TRBJ2-7	TRBD2	-	CASSFPAGSYEQYF	TGTGCCAGCAGCTTTCCAGCGGGGTCCTACGAGCAGTACTTC
TRBV7-8	TRBJ2-5	-	-	CASSLSGETQYF	TGTGCCAGCAGCTTATCCGGGGAGACCCAGTACTTC
TRBV5-1	TRBJ1-2	TRBD1	-	CASSSGTEKQTYGYTF	TGCGCCAGCAGCTCCGGGACAGAGAAACAAACCTATGGCTACACCTTC
TRBV10-3	TRBJ1-1	-	-	CAISDPAGRTEAFF	TGTGCCATCAGTGATCCCGCTGGGAGGACTGAAGCTTTCTTT
TRBV4-3	TRBJ1-2	-	few	CASSRDNLNYGYTF	TGCGCCAGCAGCCGGGACAACCTTAACTATGGCTACACCTTC
TRBV19	TRBJ2-7	TRBD1	-	CASFGTGEQYF	TGTGCCTCTTTTGGGACAGGTGAGCAGTACTTC
TRBV30	TRBJ1-1	TRBD1	once	CAWSLRQGAEAFF	TGTGCCTGGAGTCTAAGACAGGGCGCTGAAGCCTTCTTT
TRBV27	TRBJ2-1	-	-	CASSLEVGRSYNEQFF	TGTGCCAGCAGTTTAGAGGTCGGGAGATCCTACAATGAGCAGTTCTTC
TRBV5-6	TRBJ1-1	TRBD1	-	CASGLPGQVVIPEAFF	TGTGCCAGCGGACTGCCGGGACAGGTGGTTATCCCTGAAGCTTTCTTT
TRBV15	TRBJ2-1	-	-	CATSRDQRLSSYNEQFF	TGTGCCACCAGCAGAGATCAGAGACTGAGCTCCTACAATGAGCAGTTCTTC
TRBV30	TRBJ1-5	TRBD1	once	CAWSEQGTDSNQPQHF	TGTGCCTGGAGTGAACAGGGGACGGATAGCAATCAGCCCCAGCATTTT
TRBV10-3	TRBJ2-2	TRBD1	-	CASSQGARSGELFF	TGTGCCAGCTCACAGGGGGCTAGGAGCGGGGAGCTGTTTTTT
TRBV5-1	TRBJ2-1	TRBD2	-	CASSAGTSEAEQFF	TGCGCCAGCAGCGCCGGGACTAGCGAAGCTGAGCAGTTCTTC
TRBV7-2	TRBJ1-5	TRBD1	-	CASSLGGGQGAGQPQHF	TGTGCCAGCAGCTTGGGGGGAGGACAGGGGGCTGGTCAGCCCCAGCATTTT
TRBV29-1	TRBJ2-7	TRBD2	few	CSGGAGGRYEQYF	TGCAGTGGCGGGGCGGGAGGACGATACGAGCAGTACTTC
TRBV10-1	TRBJ2-7	-	-	CASKTVLRLRGYEQYF	TGCGCCAGCAAAACGGTTCTCCGACTCAGGGGCTACGAGCAGTACTTC
TRBV6-4	TRBJ1-5	-	few	CASSGHTGLSNQPQHF	TGTGCCAGCAGTGGCCATACAGGGCTTAGCAATCAGCCCCAGCATTTT
TRBV6-5	TRBJ1-3	-	-	CASSYSFRGTGNTIYF	TGTGCCAGCAGTTACTCTTTCAGGGGTACCGGAAACACCATATATTTT
TRBV19	TRBJ1-5	TRBD1	-	CASSMWDSSNQPQHF	TGTGCCAGTAGTATGTGGGACAGCTCCAATCAGCCCCAGCATTTT
TRBV4-1	TRBJ2-4	-	few	CASSQDRAGTENIQYF	TGCGCCAGCAGCCAAGATAGGGCGGGGACCGAAAACATTCAGTACTTC
TRBV5-1	TRBJ2-1	-	-	CATGTDSYNEQFF	TGCGCCACCGGGACTGACTCCTACAATGAGCAGTTCTTC
TRBV27	TRBJ2-1	TRBD2	-	CASSLAGGIPNEQFF	TGTGCCAGCAGTTTAGCGGGAGGAATACCCAATGAGCAGTTCTTC
TRBV5-6	TRBJ2-7	-	-	CASQMGNEQYF	TGTGCCTCTCAAATGGGCAACGAGCAGTACTTC
TRBV2	TRBJ2-2	-	once	CASSEKGGTGELFF	TGTGCCAGCAGTGAAAAGGGGGGGACCGGGGAGCTGTTTTTT
TRBV27	TRBJ1-1	-	-	CASSPRGGGTEAFF	TGTGCCAGCAGTCCTCGGGGGGGCGGCACTGAAGCTTTCTTT
TRBV19	TRBJ1-2	TRBD1	-	CASNGQGYNYGYTF	TGTGCCAGTAACGGACAGGGGTATAACTATGGCTACACCTTC
TRBV4-1	TRBJ2-1	TRBD1	once	CASSQKNGLDRGYNEQFF	TGCGCCAGCAGCCAGAAGAATGGGCTGGACAGGGGGTACAATGAGCAGTTCTTC
TRBV7-9	TRBJ2-7	-	-	CASSSAYEQYF	TGTGCCAGCAGCTCGGCCTACGAGCAGTACTTC
TRBV5-5	TRBJ1-5	TRBD1	once	CASSPLGGTGNQPQHF	TGTGCCAGCAGCCCGTTGGGCGGGACAGGGAATCAGCCCCAGCATTTT
TRBV28	TRBJ1-5	-	-	CASDKAGNNQPQHF	TGTGCCAGCGATAAGGCAGGAAATAATCAGCCCCAGCATTTT
TRBV7-9	TRBJ2-5	-	-	CASSLEGPGQETQYF	TGTGCCAGCAGCTTAGAAGGGCCAGGGCAAGAGACCCAGTACTTC
TRBV7-2	TRBJ2-3	-	-	CASSPGGVVADTQYF	TGTGCCAGCAGCCCAGGAGGGGTGGTTGCAGATACGCAGTATTTT
TRBV9	TRBJ1-3	-	-	CASSIDTGLFGNTIYF	TGTGCCAGCAGCATAGATACAGGGCTATTCGGAAACACCATATATTTT
TRBV19	TRBJ1-5	-	-	CASSALDRALRPQHF	TGTGCCAGTAGTGCTTTGGACAGAGCTTTGCGGCCCCAGCATTTT
TRBV7-9	TRBJ1-6	-	-	CASSLGPGSPLHF	TGTGCCAGCAGCTTAGGTCCCGGTTCACCCCTCCACTTT
TRBV5-4	TRBJ2-5	-	-	CASSLALGGEETQYF	TGTGCCAGCAGCTTGGCCTTAGGAGGGGAAGAGACCCAGTACTTC
TRBV28	TRBJ2-1	TRBD2	-	CASTAPGGRINEQFF	TGTGCCAGCACCGCCCCAGGCGGGAGGATCAATGAGCAGTTCTTC
TRBV4-1	TRBJ2-3	-	-	CASSQELSGGADTQYF	TGCGCCAGCAGCCAAGAGCTTAGCGGTGGCGCAGATACGCAGTATTTT
TRBV7-3	TRBJ2-5	-	-	CASSLGAGKETQYF	TGTGCCAGCAGCTTAGGGGCAGGGAAAGAGACCCAGTACTTC
TRBV19	TRBJ1-2	-	-	CASSIQGHGYTF	TGTGCCAGTAGTATACAGGGGCATGGCTACACCTTC
TRBV5-6	TRBJ2-3	-	-	CASHEGVTDTQYF	TGTGCCAGCCATGAGGGGGTCACAGATACGCAGTATTTT
TRBV6-1	TRBJ2-1	TRBD2	-	CASRERGGFDEQFF	TGTGCCAGCAGAGAGCGGGGGGGCTTCGATGAGCAGTTCTTC
TRBV5-3	TRBJ1-1	TRBD1	-	CARSLRGRMNTEAFF	TGTGCCAGAAGCCTCAGGGGGCGGATGAACACTGAAGCTTTCTTT
TRBV5-4	TRBJ1-2	-	-	CASSLTTESGYTF	TGTGCCAGCAGCCTCACGACAGAAAGCGGCTACACCTTC
TRBV27	TRBJ2-7	TRBD1	once	CASSTRDSHYEQYF	TGTGCCAGCAGTACCCGGGACAGCCATTACGAGCAGTACTTC